This T cell receptor (beta chain) originates from a study of blood T cell repertoires in COVID-19. CDR3 length: 14 residues. V dropped 6 bases and J dropped 0 bases, with 12 bases sitting between them. Germline loops: CDR1 MGHRA, CDR2 YSYEKL. Participants' reported clinical history set cohort assignment. Original processing notes: Amplification of reference gene primers was used by the study to estimate nucleated cell counts. Sequenced by immunoSEQ multiplex PCR; TCRdb stores in-frame clones only, minus some. V and J calls and clone size follow that table, whereas D and trimming were derived from the DNA. The sample contains under 300,000 clones, approximately 88% of which appear only once.

The V call is TRBV4-1, the J call TRBJ2-7; possible D gene TRBD2, 5 bases. Sequences were obtained from PBMCs or T cells enriched from blood (not recorded which). The source is a woman between 40 and 55 years old with acute COVID-19. The CDR3 sequence is CASREWENSYEQYF. Here the CDR3 DNA reads TGCGCCAGCAGGGAGTGGGAGAACTCCTACGAGCAGTACTTC.